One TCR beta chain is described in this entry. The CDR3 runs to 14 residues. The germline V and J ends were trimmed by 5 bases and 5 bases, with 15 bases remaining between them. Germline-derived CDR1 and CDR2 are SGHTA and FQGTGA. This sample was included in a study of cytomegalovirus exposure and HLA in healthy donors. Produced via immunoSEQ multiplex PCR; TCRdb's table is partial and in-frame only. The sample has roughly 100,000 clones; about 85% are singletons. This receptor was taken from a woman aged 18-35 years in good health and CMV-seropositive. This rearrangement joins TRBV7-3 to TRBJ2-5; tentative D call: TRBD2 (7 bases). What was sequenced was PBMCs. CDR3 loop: CASSPSGEGETQYF. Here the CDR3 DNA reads TGTGCCAGCAGCCCTTCAGGGGAGGGGGAGACCCAGTACTTC.